This T cell receptor beta chain was sequenced in a study of Graves' ophthalmopathy and Graves' hyperthyroidism. The study's findings and limits: Also, most clonotypes expanded in the thyroid above 0.001 frequency appeared in blood. Classification of ophthalmopathy versus stable hyperthyroidism by a 13-signature model yielded around 88% sensitivity and roughly 80% specificity.

Looked up from germline, CDR1 is SGHRS and CDR2 is YFSETQ. The length of the CDR3 is 16 residues. Trimming stripped 0 bases from V and 0 bases from J, with 7 bases between. Points on this clonotype: The antigen is undetermined.

RNA served as the template for amplifying TCR beta CDR3 regions. The workflow started with a first-round RT-PCR run with HTBI primers and then moved on to a second-round multiplex PCR. TCRdb re-analysed the multiplex PCR reads in MiXCR, keeping a single row per CDR3 protein. The data show 660,000 or so distinct CDR3 sequences, roughly 41% seen once. All donors with ophthalmopathy were recorded as having moderate-to-severe activity, CAS ≥3, NOSPECS ≥4 and a duration under 3 months. A diagnosis was made from clinical symptoms together with serum thyroxine, TRAb, thyroid ultrasound and orbital computed tomography.

Sequenced input: peripheral blood. The receptor was isolated from an adult man with Graves' ophthalmopathy. The chain is built from TRBV5-1 and TRBJ2-6; D is undetermined. In DNA form, the CDR3 reads TGCGCCAGCAGCTTGGCGGGTTTCTCTGGGGCCAACGTCCTGACTTTC. This sequence encodes CASSLAGFSGANVLTF.